The T cell receptor (beta chain) described here comes from a study of blood T cell repertoires in COVID-19. CDR3 size: 15 residues. Germline V gene data show CDR1 as SGHTA and CDR2 as FQGNSA. V gave up 1 base and J gave up 3 bases; unmatched junction bases: 5. Sequencing was performed with immunoSEQ multiplex PCR; in TCRdb, only in-frame clones are kept and a portion is missing. There are about 230,000 clones in the sample; around four fifths occur only once, and 2.6% lies in the top ten. Specimen: peripheral blood. V is TRBV7-2 and J is TRBJ2-7; 8 nucleotides line up with TRBD1. The sequence was collected from a woman in her seventies with active or convalescent COVID-19. As DNA, the CDR3 is TGTGCCAGCAGCTTAGGGGCCGGGACAGGCTACGAGCAGTACTTC. It yields the protein CASSLGAGTGYEQYF.